This T cell receptor beta chain is from a study of T cell repertoires in cytomegalovirus infection. Study-level background: Used in the study were CMV epitopes, some recently identified and HLA-C-restricted, others well-studied and HLA-B-restricted. Matching HLA type and CMV infection were both indicated by public TCR beta signatures.

V lost 0 bases and J 7 bases, leaving 12 bases between the germline ends. The V gene's germline CDR1 is SQVTM and CDR2 ANQGSEA. This CDR3 is 13 amino acids long. As for this clonotype: The antigen is unknown.

Regarding the study as a whole: HLA-C-restricted CMV clonotypes gave the most frequent clonotype in two of eight donors. Cumulative frequency (of public TCR beta family members) identified carriers of CMV plus the relevant HLA.

TCRdb recomputed calls from the reads with MiXCR, one row per CDR3 protein. This sample has about 180,000 distinct CDR3 sequences; roughly a fifth occur once, and the top ten carry roughly 25%. The TCR comes from a human donor in good health (CMV status not recorded). Some clones in this sample may be carry-over from other donors' samples. The chain couples TRBV29-1 to TRBJ1-2; D is possibly TRBD1 (5 bases). The sample consisted of CD8+ T cells from cultured PBMCs, taken from culture after CMV antigen stimulation. The CDR3 region is CSVEERGAAGYTF. CDR3 coding DNA: TGCAGCGTTGAAGAGAGAGGGGCAGCTGGCTACACCTTC.